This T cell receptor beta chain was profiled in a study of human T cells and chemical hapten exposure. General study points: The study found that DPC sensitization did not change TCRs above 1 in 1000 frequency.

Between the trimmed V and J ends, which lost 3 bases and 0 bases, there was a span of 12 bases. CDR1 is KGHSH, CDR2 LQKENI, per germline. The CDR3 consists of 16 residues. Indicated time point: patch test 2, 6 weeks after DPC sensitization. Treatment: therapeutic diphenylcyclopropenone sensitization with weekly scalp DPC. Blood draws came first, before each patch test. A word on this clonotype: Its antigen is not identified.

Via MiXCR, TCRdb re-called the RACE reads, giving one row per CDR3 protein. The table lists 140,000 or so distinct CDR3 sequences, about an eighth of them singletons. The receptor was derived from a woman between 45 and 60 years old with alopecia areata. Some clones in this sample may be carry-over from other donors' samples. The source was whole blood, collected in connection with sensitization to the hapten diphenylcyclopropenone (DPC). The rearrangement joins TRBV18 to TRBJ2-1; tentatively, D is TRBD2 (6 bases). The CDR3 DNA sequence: TGTGCCAGCTCACCGTACAGGACTACCTCCTACAATGAGCAGTTCTTC. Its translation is CASSPYRTTSYNEQFF.